A selection of T cell receptor beta chains follows, all from one sample in a study of blood T cell repertoires in COVID-19. TCRdb's table, derived via immunoSEQ multiplex PCR, lists solely in-frame clones and lacks some. The table has hundreds of thousands of clones, about 87% seen once. Sequenced sample: peripheral blood. The source of these receptors is a young woman with acute or convalescent COVID-19. Both conserved end residues are part of each CDR3. The order of the fields is D gene, J gene, V gene, clone size, CDR3 protein, CDR3 DNA. D genes are given only for firm matches. Rows give clone size only sometimes, using once, few, many, or a class for an expanded clone.

>-|TRBJ2-1|TRBV6-5|once
CASPDSNEQFF
TGTGCCAGCCCGGACAGCAATGAGCAGTTCTTC
>-|TRBJ2-3|TRBV12-3/TRBV12-4|-
CASREALTDTQYF
TGTGCCTCCAGAGAGGCCCTCACAGATACGCAGTATTTT
>-|TRBJ1-1|TRBV9|once
CASSVPQTGEAFF
TGTGCCAGCAGCGTACCGCAGACAGGTGAAGCTTTCTTT
>-|TRBJ1-1|TRBV6-2/TRBV6-3|-
CASSYSLLQVDTEAFF
TGTGCCAGCAGTTACTCCCTTCTGCAGGTCGACACTGAAGCTTTCTTT
>-|TRBJ1-2|TRBV4-2|-
CASSHEDGVRGYTF
TGTGCCAGCAGCCACGAGGACGGGGTGAGGGGCTACACCTTC
>-|TRBJ1-5|TRBV5-4|-
CASSLGLNQPQHF
TGTGCCAGCAGCTTGGGGCTCAATCAGCCCCAGCATTTT
>TRBD2|TRBJ2-6|TRBV28|-
CASSPLAGVTGANVLTF
TGTGCCAGCAGTCCTCTAGCGGGGGTGACTGGGGCCAACGTCCTGACTTTC
>-|TRBJ1-1|TRBV25-1|-
CASSEYRGTEAFF
TGTGCCAGCAGTGAATATAGGGGCACTGAAGCTTTCTTT
>TRBD2|TRBJ2-3|TRBV29-1|-
CSAGLAGGRTSTDTQYF
TGCAGCGCGGGACTAGCGGGGGGGCGTACCAGCACAGATACGCAGTATTTT
>-|TRBJ1-5|TRBV12-3/TRBV12-4|few
CASSLDSHQPQHF
TGTGCCAGCAGCCTTGACAGCCATCAGCCCCAGCATTTT
>TRBD1|TRBJ2-7|TRBV19|-
CASTRDSSIGEQYF
TGTGCCAGTACCCGGGACAGCTCAATCGGCGAGCAGTACTTC
>-|TRBJ2-3|TRBV27|-
CASSWGLGTDTQYF
TGTGCCAGCAGTTGGGGGCTGGGCACAGATACGCAGTATTTT
>-|TRBJ2-7|TRBV4-3|-
CASSQDALSGNYEQYF
TGCGCCAGCAGCCAAGACGCTCTATCCGGGAACTACGAGCAGTACTTC
>-|TRBJ2-2|TRBV7-2|-
CASSFLANTGELFF
TGTGCCAGCAGCTTCCTCGCGAACACCGGGGAGCTGTTTTTT
>-|TRBJ2-7|TRBV10-3|-
CAISERLRDRAYEQYF
TGTGCCATCAGTGAAAGGCTGCGGGACAGAGCCTACGAGCAGTACTTC
>TRBD1|TRBJ2-1|TRBV19|-
CASSPDRGSYNEQFF
TGTGCCAGTAGTCCCGACAGGGGATCCTACAATGAGCAGTTCTTC
>TRBD1|TRBJ1-4|TRBV13|-
CASSLRQGENEKLFF
TGTGCCAGCAGCCTAAGACAGGGAGAAAATGAAAAACTGTTTTTT
>-|TRBJ2-1|TRBV29-1|-
CVALGPGGNEQFF
TGTGTCGCCTTGGGCCCCGGGGGCAATGAGCAGTTCTTC
>TRBD2|TRBJ2-7|TRBV6-5|-
CASSRWGGEQYF
TGTGCCAGCAGTCGGTGGGGGGGCGAGCAGTACTTC
>-|TRBJ1-5|TRBV6-2/TRBV6-3|-
CASSYSDRTFGNQPQHF
TGTGCCAGCAGTTACTCGGATCGGACATTTGGCAATCAGCCCCAGCATTTT
>-|TRBJ1-2|TRBV29-1|once
CSVVSLGGQNYGYTF
TGCAGCGTTGTAAGCCTGGGGGGGCAGAACTATGGCTACACCTTC
>-|TRBJ1-2|TRBV6-1|once
CASSAGGYPLWDYGYTF
TGTGCCAGCAGTGCGGGTGGCTACCCCCTCTGGGACTATGGCTACACCTTC
>-|TRBJ1-1|TRBV28|-
CASSLPRRKNTEAFF
TGTGCCAGCAGTTTACCGCGGAGGAAGAACACTGAAGCTTTCTTT
>-|TRBJ1-5|TRBV2|-
CASSDLDKSHQPQHF
TGTGCCAGCAGTGATCTTGACAAGTCTCATCAGCCCCAGCATTTT
>TRBD1|TRBJ2-1|TRBV4-1|-
CASSQRDRYNEQFF
TGCGCCAGCAGCCAACGGGACAGATACAATGAGCAGTTCTTC
>-|TRBJ1-2|TRBV12-3/TRBV12-4|once
CASSFSAQGF
TGTGCCAGCAGTTTTTCGGCCCAGGGCTTC
>TRBD1|TRBJ2-1|TRBV5-6|-
CASRFQGAGEQFF
TGTGCCAGCAGGTTCCAGGGGGCAGGGGAGCAGTTCTTC
>-|TRBJ1-1|TRBV7-3|-
CASSFQGQNTEAFF
TGTGCCAGCAGCTTCCAGGGGCAGAACACTGAAGCTTTCTTT
>TRBD1|TRBJ1-4|TRBV9|few
CASSAIQGSHEKLFF
TGTGCCAGCAGCGCGATACAGGGGAGTCATGAAAAACTGTTTTTT
>-|TRBJ1-1|TRBV6-2/TRBV6-3|-
CASSYSSLKSAFF
TGTGCCAGCAGTTACTCGAGTCTTAAGTCGGCTTTCTTT
>TRBD2|TRBJ2-4|TRBV5-1|-
CASSWGLAESLAKNIQYF
TGCGCCAGCAGCTGGGGACTAGCGGAAAGCCTAGCCAAAAACATTCAGTACTTC
>TRBD1|TRBJ1-2|TRBV5-4|once
CASTDRGQGDYGYTF
TGTGCCAGCACCGATCGGGGACAGGGTGACTATGGCTACACCTTC
>-|TRBJ2-3|TRBV11-3|-
CASSPRGWGTDTQYF
TGTGCCAGCAGCCCCAGGGGCTGGGGCACAGATACGCAGTATTTT